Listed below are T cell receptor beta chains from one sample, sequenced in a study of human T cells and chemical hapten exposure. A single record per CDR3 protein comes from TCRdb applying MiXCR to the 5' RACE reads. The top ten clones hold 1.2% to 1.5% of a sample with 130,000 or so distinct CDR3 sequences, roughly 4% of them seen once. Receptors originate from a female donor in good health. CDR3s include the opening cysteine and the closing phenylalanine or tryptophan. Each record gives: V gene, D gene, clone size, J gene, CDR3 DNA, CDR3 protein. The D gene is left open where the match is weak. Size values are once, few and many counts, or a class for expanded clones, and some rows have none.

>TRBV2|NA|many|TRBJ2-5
TGTGCCAGCATGAGTCTGAGGTCTTCCGAGACCCAGTACTTC
CASMSLRSSETQYF
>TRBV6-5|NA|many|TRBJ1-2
TGTGCCAGCAGTTACGCAGCTAACTATGGCTACACCTTC
CASSYAANYGYTF
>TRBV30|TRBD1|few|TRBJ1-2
TGTGCCTGGAGTTTAAGATACAGGGGGCTAGATGGCTACACCTTC
CAWSLRYRGLDGYTF
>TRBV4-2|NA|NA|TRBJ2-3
TGTGCCAGCAGCCAAGGACCTAGCAGGGCAGATACGCAGTATTTT
CASSQGPSRADTQYF
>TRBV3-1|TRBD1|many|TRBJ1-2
TGTGCCAGCAGCCAACCGGGACAGGGGAACTATGGCTACACCTTC
CASSQPGQGNYGYTF
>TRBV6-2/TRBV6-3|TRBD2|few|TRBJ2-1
TGTGCCAGTGAGGGACTAGCGGGGTTCTCCGCTTACAATGAGCAGTTCTTC
CASEGLAGFSAYNEQFF
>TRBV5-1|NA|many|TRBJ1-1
TGCGCCAGCAGCTTGGAGACAGTGCGGAACACTGAAGCTTTCTTT
CASSLETVRNTEAFF
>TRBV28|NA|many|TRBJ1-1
TGTGCCAGCAGTTTATATCCAGGCGCGAACACTGAAGCTTTCTTT
CASSLYPGANTEAFF
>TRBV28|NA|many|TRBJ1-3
TGTGCCAGCACCACCCGGGTGGTTAGTGGAAACACCATATATTTT
CASTTRVVSGNTIYF
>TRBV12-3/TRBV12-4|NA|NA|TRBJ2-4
TGTGCCAGCAGCCGGGACGCCGGGGTCATTCAGTACTTC
CASSRDAGVIQYF
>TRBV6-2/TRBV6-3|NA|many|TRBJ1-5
TGTGCCAGCAGTTACTCTCCGGGAATCCAGCCCCAGCATTTT
CASSYSPGIQPQHF
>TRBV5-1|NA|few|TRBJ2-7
TGCGCCAGCAGCGTGTCGTCCGGGGGCTACGAGCAGTACTTC
CASSVSSGGYEQYF
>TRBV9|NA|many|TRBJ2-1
TGTGCCAGCAGCCCAAGACGGGGTAGCTCCTACAATGAGCAGTTCTTC
CASSPRRGSSYNEQFF
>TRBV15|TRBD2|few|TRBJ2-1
TGTGCCACCCGGCGGGGGACCTACAATGAGCAGTTCTTC
CATRRGTYNEQFF
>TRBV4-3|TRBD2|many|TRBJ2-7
TGCGCCAGCAGCCAAGACGGGACTAGCGGGGGGATAGCATTCTACGAGCAGTACTTC
CASSQDGTSGGIAFYEQYF
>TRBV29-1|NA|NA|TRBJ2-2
TGCAGCGTTACCGCCGACGACACCGGGGAGCTGTTTTTT
CSVTADDTGELFF
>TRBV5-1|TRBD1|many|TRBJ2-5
TGCGCCAGCAGCGGCGGGACAGGCAAAGAGACCCAGTACTTC
CASSGGTGKETQYF
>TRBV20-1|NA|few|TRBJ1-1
TGCAGTGCTAGAGGAGGGCAGGAAGCTTTCTTT
CSARGGQEAFF
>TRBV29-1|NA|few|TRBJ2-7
TGCAGCGTCCGTTCCGCCTACGAGCAGTACTTC
CSVRSAYEQYF
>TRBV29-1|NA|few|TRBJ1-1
TGCAGCGTTGAGGCAGAGCTTCGAGAAGCTTTCTTT
CSVEAELREAFF
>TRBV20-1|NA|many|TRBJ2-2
TGCAGTGCTAGGTGGACTACACGAGACACCGGGGAGCTGTTTTTT
CSARWTTRDTGELFF
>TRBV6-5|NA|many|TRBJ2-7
TGTGCCAGCAGAAAGACGAATCGGGAGCAGTACTTC
CASRKTNREQYF
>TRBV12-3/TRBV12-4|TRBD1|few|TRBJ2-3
TGTGCCAGCAGTTTTGGACAGGGGGCCGCAGATACGCAGTATTTT
CASSFGQGAADTQYF
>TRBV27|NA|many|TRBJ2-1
TGTGCCAGCAGTCAGGGACTCTTAAATGAGCAGTTCTTC
CASSQGLLNEQFF
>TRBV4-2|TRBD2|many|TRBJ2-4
TGTGCCAGCAGCCAAGGCTGGCTAGCGGGATTAGCCAAAAACATTCAGTACTTC
CASSQGWLAGLAKNIQYF
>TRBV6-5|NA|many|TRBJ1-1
TGTGCCAGCAGTCACTCCCCCACTGAAGCTTTCTTT
CASSHSPTEAFF
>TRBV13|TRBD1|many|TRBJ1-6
TGTGCCAGCAGCTTAATGTTGGGCAGGGGGAGCTCCTATAATTCACCCCTCCACTTT
CASSLMLGRGSSYNSPLHF
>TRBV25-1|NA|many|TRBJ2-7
TGTGCCAGCACCCGACGGGAGAACTCCTACGAGCAGTACTTC
CASTRRENSYEQYF
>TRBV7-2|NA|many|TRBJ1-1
TGTGCCAGCAGCTTAAGAGGGGGGGCAGGGGCCGGCACTGAAGCTTTCTTT
CASSLRGGAGAGTEAFF
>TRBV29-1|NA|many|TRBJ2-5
TGCAGCGTTCACCGCCAAGAGACCCAGTACTTC
CSVHRQETQYF
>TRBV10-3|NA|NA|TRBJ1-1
TGTGCCATCAGGGAGCAGGTAGGGGGGGACACTGAAGCTTTCTTT
CAIREQVGGDTEAFF
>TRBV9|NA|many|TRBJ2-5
TGTGCCAGCAGCGTAGGAGGCCAGACGACCCAGTACTTC
CASSVGGQTTQYF
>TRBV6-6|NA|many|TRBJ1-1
TGTGCCAGCAGTTACCCGAACGGTAATGCTTTCTTT
CASSYPNGNAFF
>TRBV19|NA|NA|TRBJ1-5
TGTGCCAGTAGTATAGATAAGAGGATGCCCCAGCATTTT
CASSIDKRMPQHF
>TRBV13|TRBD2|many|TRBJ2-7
TGTGCCAGCAGCCGAACCCCGCTAGCGGGGGGATACGAGCAGTACTTC
CASSRTPLAGGYEQYF
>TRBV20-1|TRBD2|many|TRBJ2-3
TGCAGTGCTGCCAGAGGGGCGGGGGGAAACACAGATACGCAGTATTTT
CSAARGAGGNTDTQYF
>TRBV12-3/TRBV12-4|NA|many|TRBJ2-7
TGTGCCAGCAGTTCCCTGTGGCCGGGAGCCCTGTGGTACGAGCAGTACTTC
CASSSLWPGALWYEQYF
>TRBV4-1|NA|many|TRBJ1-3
TGCGCCAGCAGCCAAGATTTCTCTTCTGGAAACACCATATATTTT
CASSQDFSSGNTIYF
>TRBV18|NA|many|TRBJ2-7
TGTGCCAGCTCACCAAAGACCGCTCCTTGGGAGCAGTACTTC
CASSPKTAPWEQYF
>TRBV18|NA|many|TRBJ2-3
TGTGCCAGCTCACCAACCCCCACAGATACGCAGTATTTT
CASSPTPTDTQYF
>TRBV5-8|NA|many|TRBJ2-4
TGTGCCAGCACTCCACTCCGGGGAGCTAAAAGGATAAACATTCAGTACTTC
CASTPLRGAKRINIQYF
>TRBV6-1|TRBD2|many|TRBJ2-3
TGTGCCAGCAGTGAACTTTTTGGGAGCGGGGGCACAGATACGCAGTATTTT
CASSELFGSGGTDTQYF
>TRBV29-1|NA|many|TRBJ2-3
TGCAGCGTTCGGGATTTAAGCACAGATACGCAGTATTTT
CSVRDLSTDTQYF
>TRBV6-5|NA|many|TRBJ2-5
TGTGCCAGCAGTTACGGGACTGAAGTTCGTCAAGAGACCCAGTACTTC
CASSYGTEVRQETQYF
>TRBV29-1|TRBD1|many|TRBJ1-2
TGCAGCGTTCGGTCCGGGACAGGGATAATTGGCTACACCTTC
CSVRSGTGIIGYTF
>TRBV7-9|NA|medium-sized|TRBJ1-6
TGTGCCAGCAGCGCTGGGGGTAATTCACCCCTCCACTTT
CASSAGGNSPLHF
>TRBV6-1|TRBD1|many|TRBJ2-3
TGTGCCAGCAGTGGGTCGTCAGGGGGCTTTAATTTAGGCACAGATACGCAGTATTTT
CASSGSSGGFNLGTDTQYF
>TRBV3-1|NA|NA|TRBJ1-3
TGTGCCAGCAGCCTGGGGGGGACCGTCCTCTCCGGAAACACCATATATTTT
CASSLGGTVLSGNTIYF
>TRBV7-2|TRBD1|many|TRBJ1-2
TGTGCCAGCAGCTCCCGGACAGGGCAGGGCTATGGCTACACCTTC
CASSSRTGQGYGYTF
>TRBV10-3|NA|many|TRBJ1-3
TGTGCCATCCAATTTAGACAGACAACTGGAAACACCATATATTTT
CAIQFRQTTGNTIYF
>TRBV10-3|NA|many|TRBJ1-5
TGTGCCATCAGTGGCGAACAGGGTGGTAATCAGCCCCAGCATTTT
CAISGEQGGNQPQHF
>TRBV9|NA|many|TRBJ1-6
TGTGCCAGCAGCGTAGGCAACTCACCCCTCCACTTT
CASSVGNSPLHF
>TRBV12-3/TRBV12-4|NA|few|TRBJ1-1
TGTGCCAGCAGTTTCTCTGGAGCGGAAGCTTTCTTT
CASSFSGAEAFF